This T cell receptor (beta chain) is drawn from a study of blood T cell repertoires in COVID-19. Measured with immunoSEQ multiplex PCR; TCRdb has only the in-frame clones, and not every one. The sample yields approximately 100,000 clones, around 90% seen once. The sequence was obtained from a human donor with COVID-19, enrolled during active disease. The donor label of this sample is uncertain. Sample: peripheral blood.

The CDR3 protein is CASSFRGSSYTF. Here the CDR3 DNA reads TGTGCCAGCAGTTTTCGAGGTTCTAGCTACACCTTC. V and J are TRBV28 and TRBJ1-2, with D unclear. The V gene lost 3 bases and the J gene lost 9 bases, with 11 bases spanning the gap. The germline V gene has CDR1 MDHEN and CDR2 SYDVKM. This CDR3 has 12 residues.